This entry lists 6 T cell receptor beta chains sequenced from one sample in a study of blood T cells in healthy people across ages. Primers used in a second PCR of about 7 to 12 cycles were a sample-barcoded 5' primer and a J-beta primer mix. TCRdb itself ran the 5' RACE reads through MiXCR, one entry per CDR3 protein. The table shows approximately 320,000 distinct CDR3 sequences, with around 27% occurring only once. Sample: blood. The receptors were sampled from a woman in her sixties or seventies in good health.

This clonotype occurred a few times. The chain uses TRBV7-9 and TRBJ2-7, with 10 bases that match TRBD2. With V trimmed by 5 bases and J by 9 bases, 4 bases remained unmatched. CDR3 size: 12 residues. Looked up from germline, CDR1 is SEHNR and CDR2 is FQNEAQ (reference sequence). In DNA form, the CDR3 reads TGTGCCAGCAGCCAGACTAGCGGGTGGCAGTACTTC. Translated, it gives CASSQTSGWQYF. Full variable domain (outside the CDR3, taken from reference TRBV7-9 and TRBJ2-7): DTGVSQNPRHKITKRGQNVTFRCDPISEHNRLYWYRQTLGQGPEFLTYFQNEAQLEKSRLLSDRFSAERPKGSFSTLEIQRTEQGDSAMYLCASSQTSGWQYFGPGTRLTVT.

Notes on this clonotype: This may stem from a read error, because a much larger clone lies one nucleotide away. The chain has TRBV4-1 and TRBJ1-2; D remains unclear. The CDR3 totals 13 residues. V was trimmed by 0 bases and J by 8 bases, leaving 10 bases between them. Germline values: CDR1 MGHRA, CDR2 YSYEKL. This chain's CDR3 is CASSQDLATGYTF. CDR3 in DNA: TGCGCCAGCAGCCAAGATCTGGCAACCGGCTACACCTTC.

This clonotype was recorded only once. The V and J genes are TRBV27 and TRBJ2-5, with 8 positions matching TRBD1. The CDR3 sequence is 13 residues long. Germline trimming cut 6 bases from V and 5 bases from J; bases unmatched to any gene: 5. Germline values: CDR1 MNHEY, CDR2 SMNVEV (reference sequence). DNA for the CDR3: TGTGCCAGCAGGCGGACAGGGCTGGAGACCCAGTACTTC. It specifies CASRRTGLETQYF.

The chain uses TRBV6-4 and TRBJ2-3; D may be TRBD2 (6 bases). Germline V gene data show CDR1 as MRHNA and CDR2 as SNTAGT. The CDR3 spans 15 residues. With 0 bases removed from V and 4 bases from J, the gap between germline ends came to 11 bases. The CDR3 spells CASSDSPGASDTQYF. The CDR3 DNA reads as TGTGCCAGCAGTGACTCGCCGGGAGCGTCAGATACGCAGTATTTT.

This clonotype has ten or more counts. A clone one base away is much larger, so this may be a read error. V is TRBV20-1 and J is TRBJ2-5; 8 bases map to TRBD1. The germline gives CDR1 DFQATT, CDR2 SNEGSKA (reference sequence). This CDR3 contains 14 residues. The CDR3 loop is CSAKVTGGRETQCF. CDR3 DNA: TGCAGTGCTAAGGTTACAGGGGGTAGGGAGACCCAGTGCTTC.

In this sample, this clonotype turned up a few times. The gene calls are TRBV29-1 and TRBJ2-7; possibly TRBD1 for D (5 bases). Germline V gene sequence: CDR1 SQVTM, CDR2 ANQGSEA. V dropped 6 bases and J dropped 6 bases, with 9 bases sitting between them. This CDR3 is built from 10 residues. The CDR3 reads CSVQEGEQYF. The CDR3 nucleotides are TGCAGCGTACAGGAAGGCGAGCAGTACTTC.